This T cell receptor (beta chain) comes out of a study of blood T cells in healthy people across ages (dated by TCRdb to about 2015). Broadly, across the study: In model experiments, template switching captured roughly one uniquely barcoded TCR beta cDNA molecule for every two T cells. To track age-related changes in TCR beta repertoire diversity, the study relied on deep sequencing normalized with unique cDNA molecular identifiers. The donors were divided into four age groups: young (average about 16 years), middle-aged (around 41), aged (approximately 62) and long-lived (approximately 74). Donors of different ages were randomly distributed across sequencing lanes to avoid experimental bias. Two additional independent replicas of 1 million unique cDNA reads from the same blood draw were analyzed for two donors (one aged 18 to 30 and one aged 80 or older).

The CDR3 runs 15 amino acids, cysteine and phenylalanine included. Solely the CDR3 DNA is kept, with 45 bases framed from the first base. V is trimmed back by 3 bases and J by 1 base, and the junction contains 3 bases that no gene match accounts for. The donors were roughly 39 Caucasian individuals from Russia, aged 6 to 90 years, who were systemically healthy. About 9.1 milliliters of peripheral blood were collected from each donor into EDTA-treated Vacutainer tubes. Ficoll-Paque density-gradient centrifugation was used to isolate PBMCs, with at least 7 million per sample. Total RNA, at least 6 micrograms per sample, was extracted from PBMCs with Trizol reagent. For every donor, flow cytometry on a PBMC aliquot measured the percentage of naive CD45RAhigh/CD27high T cells. Libraries were prepared through 5' RACE. Sequencing was performed on an Illumina HiSeq 2500. A second roughly 6 to 12 cycle PCR used a sample-barcoded 5' primer and a J-beta primer mix. A unique molecular identifier was introduced onto each TCR beta cDNA molecule by a template-switch 5' adaptor carrying 12 random nucleotides. Each sample yielded at least 2.5 million CDR3-containing paired-end reads. First-strand cDNA was synthesized from all RNA with the Mint cDNA synthesis kit, primed by a TRBC-specific oligonucleotide. Following uracil-DNA glycosylase treatment, a first 18-cycle PCR with universal primers M1SS and BC2_uni_R was performed on all cDNA. Turning to the authors' computational methods: For normalization, 1 million high-quality reads were randomly selected from each sample, with every read carrying a distinct molecular identifier. Reads with shared molecular identifiers were discarded instead of being binned into consensus sequences. MiTCR, run with a Q25 quality threshold and the strictest error-elimination algorithm, handled CDR3 identification, clonotype clustering and error correction. A nonparametric unseen species model using Euler transformation provided a lower-bound estimate of total TCR beta diversity. TCRdb reworked the public reads: Q25 trimming with fastp, MiXCR clone assembly, productive beta chains retained. Every entry covers one CDR3 protein and lists the most common genes and DNA from its rows. The V and J calls were determined by TCRdb, not by the authors. Present in this sample are more than 700,000 distinct CDR3 sequences, 46% of which were seen just once. The top ten clones comprise 15% to 20% of the sample.

What the work shows at the level of the full study, not this receptor alone: Because donor CMV infection status was unknown, age-related changes in expanded clonotypes were potentially confounded. Observed TCR beta diversity correlated strongly with the percentage of naive T cells measured by flow cytometry. Bulk unsorted PBMC profiling prevented conclusive comparison of naive and antigen-experienced compartments. Compared with the aged group, the long-lived group had more naive CD4+ T cells, fewer expanded clones and increased TCR diversity, a pattern suggesting age selection. As age increased, observed TCR beta diversity per million T cells dropped in a roughly linear way, and a significant reduction was already evident by age about 40. Estimates of total diversity based on one million sequenced T cells were regarded as lower bounds and as underestimates.

In regard to this clonotype: The antigen it binds to is not known. Base quality data are lacking; no much larger clone is found one base away.

The sample taken for sequencing was blood. The clonotype was recovered from an elderly man in good health. The receptor chain draws on TRBV12-3 or TRBV12-4 and TRBJ1-1, with 9 bases matching TRBD1. CDR3 protein: CASSLTGGANTEAFF. The nucleotide sequence reads as follows: TGTGCCAGCAGTTTGACAGGGGGTGCGAACACTGAAGCTTTCTTT.